This T cell receptor (beta chain) is from a study of PD-1 blockade in classical Hodgkin lymphoma. The CDR3 runs 13 residues. V dropped 6 bases and J dropped 3 bases, with 8 bases sitting between them. Looked up from germline, CDR1 is MNHEY and CDR2 is SVGAGI. Study results and limitations: CD4+ TCR diversity rose significantly by C4D1, and CD8+ TCR diversity did not.

Time point reported: cycle 4 day 1 (C4D1), after five to seven weeks of nivolumab. Each patient relapsed following autologous stem cell transplantation, and prior brentuximab vedotin exposure differed. Sequencing was performed with immunoSEQ multiplex PCR; in TCRdb, only in-frame clones are kept and a portion is missing. This sample yields approximately 17,000 clones, of which roughly 65% are seen a single time; approximately 8% belongs to the top ten. On this clone itself: The antigen is not known.

This rearrangement joins TRBV6-5 to TRBJ1-4; no definite D call. This receptor was taken from a human donor with classical Hodgkin lymphoma. This sample comprised peripheral blood mononuclear cells (PBMCs), obtained before the fourth cycle of nivolumab. The chain's CDR3 is CASSDPANEKLFF. In DNA form, the CDR3 reads TGTGCCAGCAGCGACCCAGCTAATGAAAAACTGTTTTTT.